A single sample gave rise to the 2 T cell receptor beta chains below, sequenced in a study of shared clonotypes between healthy human individuals. Sequencing used immunoSEQ multiplex PCR; TCRdb keeps in-frame clones, though not all of them. The sample has around 600,000 clones; 90% to 95% are singletons. Naive CD8 cells comprised CD45RO-negative, CCR7-positively selected cells, excluding terminally differentiated effector memory CD45RA+ cells. The sample consisted of naive CD8+ T cells sorted from blood. These receptor sequences come from a woman aged 25 to 45 in good health.

This chain joins TRBV5-4 and TRBJ2-5; D not resolved. The J call may be in error: the DNA end matches TRBJ2-7 better. Germline-derived CDR1 and CDR2 are SGHNT and YYREEE (reference sequence). This CDR3 comprises 11 residues. The DNA for the CDR3 is TGTGCCAGCAGCTTGTTCTACGAGCAGTACTTC. Its translation is CASSLFYEQYF.

The chain combines TRBV10-3 with TRBJ2-7; the D is unclear. Looked up from germline, CDR1 is ENHRY and CDR2 is SYGVKD. Trimming left V 6 bases short and J 2 bases short, with 11 bases between. The CDR3 sequence is 13 residues long. The CDR3 nucleotides read TGTGCCATCAGAACAGACGGAGCCTACGAGCAGTACTTC. As protein: CAIRTDGAYEQYF.